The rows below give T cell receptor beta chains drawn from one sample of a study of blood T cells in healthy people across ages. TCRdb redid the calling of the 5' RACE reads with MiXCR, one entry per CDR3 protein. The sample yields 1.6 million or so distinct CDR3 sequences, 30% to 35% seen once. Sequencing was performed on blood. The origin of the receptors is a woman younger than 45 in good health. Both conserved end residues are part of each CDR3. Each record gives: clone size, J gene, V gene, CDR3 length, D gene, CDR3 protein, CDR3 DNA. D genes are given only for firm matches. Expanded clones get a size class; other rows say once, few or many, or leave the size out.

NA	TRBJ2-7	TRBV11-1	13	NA	CASSLDRISEQYF	TGTGCCAGCAGCTTGGACCGGATAAGTGAGCAGTACTTC
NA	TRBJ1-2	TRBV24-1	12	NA	CATSAESGGYTF	TGTGCCACCAGTGCGGAGTCTGGGGGCTACACCTTC
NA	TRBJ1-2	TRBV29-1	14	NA	CSMPGARGNYGYTF	TGCAGCATGCCGGGAGCGAGGGGCAACTATGGCTACACCTTC
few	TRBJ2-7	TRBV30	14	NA	CAWNSVVTGDEQYF	TGTGCCTGGAATTCTGTAGTCACGGGAGACGAGCAGTACTTC
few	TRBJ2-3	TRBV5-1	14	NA	CASSLNLETDTQYF	TGCGCCAGCAGCTTGAACCTAGAGACAGATACGCAGTATTTT
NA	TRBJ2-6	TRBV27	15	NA	CASSAWISGANVLTF	TGTGCCAGCAGTGCGTGGATCTCTGGGGCCAACGTCCTGACTTTC
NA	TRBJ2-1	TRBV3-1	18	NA	CASSNSEYWAAGWNEQFF	TGTGCCAGCAGTAACTCCGAATATTGGGCGGCTGGGTGGAATGAGCAGTTCTTC
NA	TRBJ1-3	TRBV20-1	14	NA	CSAGLGYSGNTIYF	TGCAGTGCTGGGCTGGGATACTCTGGAAACACCATATATTTT
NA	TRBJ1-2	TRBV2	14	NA	CASSGVRDNYGYTF	TGTGCCAGCAGCGGCGTCAGGGATAACTATGGCTACACCTTC
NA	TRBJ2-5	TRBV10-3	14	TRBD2	CATGRAGARETQYF	TGTGCCACCGGACGAGCGGGAGCTCGAGAGACCCAGTACTTC
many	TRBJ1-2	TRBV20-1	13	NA	CSVTRGGNYGYTF	TGCAGTGTTACCCGGGGTGGTAACTATGGCTACACCTTC
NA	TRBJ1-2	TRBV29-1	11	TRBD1	CSVRQGVGYTF	TGCAGCGTACGACAGGGAGTCGGCTACACCTTC
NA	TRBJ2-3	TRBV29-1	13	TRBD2	CSAGRGGIDTQYF	TGCAGCGCCGGGCGGGGGGGCATAGATACGCAGTATTTT
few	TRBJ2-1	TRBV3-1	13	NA	CAISQVSAGEQFF	TGTGCCATCAGCCAAGTTAGCGCCGGTGAGCAGTTCTTC
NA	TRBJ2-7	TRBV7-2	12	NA	CASSLDSKIQYF	TGTGCCAGCAGCTTAGATTCGAAAATTCAGTACTTC
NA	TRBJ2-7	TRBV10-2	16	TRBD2	CASSESGREGSYEQYF	TGCGCCAGCAGTGAGTCTGGCAGGGAGGGCTCCTACGAGCAGTACTTC
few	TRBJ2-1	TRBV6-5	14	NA	CASSYSIGNNEQFF	TGTGCCAGCAGTTACTCGATTGGGAACAATGAGCAGTTCTTC
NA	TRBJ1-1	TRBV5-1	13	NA	CARELFGQGEAFF	TGCGCCAGAGAACTATTCGGTCAGGGAGAAGCTTTCTTT
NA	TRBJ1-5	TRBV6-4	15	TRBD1	CASKGQANSNQPQHF	TGTGCCAGCAAAGGACAGGCCAATAGCAATCAGCCCCAGCATTTT
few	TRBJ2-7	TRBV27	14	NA	CASSSEEKTYEQYF	TGTGCCAGCAGTTCCGAGGAAAAGACTTACGAGCAGTACTTC
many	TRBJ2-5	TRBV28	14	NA	CASSPPGRGETQYF	TGTGCCAGCAGTCCTCCGGGTAGAGGAGAGACCCAGTACTTC
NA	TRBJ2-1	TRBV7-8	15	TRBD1	CASSLRDRGHGEQFF	TGTGCCAGCAGCTTGAGGGACAGGGGGCACGGTGAGCAGTTCTTC
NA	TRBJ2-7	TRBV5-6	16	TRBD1	CASSSLSDRERNEQYF	TGTGCCAGCAGCTCCTTGTCCGACAGGGAGAGAAACGAGCAGTACTTC
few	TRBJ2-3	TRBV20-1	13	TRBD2	CSAEAGGRDTQYF	TGCAGTGCAGAGGCGGGGGGACGGGATACGCAGTATTTT
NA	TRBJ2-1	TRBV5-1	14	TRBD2	CASRLAGGSNEQFF	TGCGCCAGCAGGCTAGCGGGAGGGTCCAATGAGCAGTTCTTC
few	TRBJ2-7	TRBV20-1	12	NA	CSAERDRNEQYF	TGCAGTGCCGAGAGGGATAGGAACGAGCAGTACTTC
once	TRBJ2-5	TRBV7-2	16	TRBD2	CASSFSTSGREETQYF	TGTGCCAGCAGCTTCTCGACTAGCGGGAGGGAAGAGACCCAGTACTTC
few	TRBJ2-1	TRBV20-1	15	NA	CSARVGWDPNSSQFF	TGCAGTGCTAGAGTCGGCTGGGACCCCAACTCATCGCAGTTCTTC
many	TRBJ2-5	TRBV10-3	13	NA	CAISLAAEGTQYF	TGTGCCATCAGCCTGGCAGCTGAGGGGACCCAGTACTTC
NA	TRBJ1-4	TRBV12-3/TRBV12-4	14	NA	CASSIQTLNEKLFF	TGTGCCAGCAGCATCCAAACCCTTAATGAAAAACTGTTTTTT
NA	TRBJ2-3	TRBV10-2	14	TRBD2	CASTWTSITDTQYF	TGCGCCTCCACCTGGACTAGCATCACAGATACGCAGTATTTT
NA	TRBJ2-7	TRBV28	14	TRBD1	CASSQGASSYEQYF	TGTGCCAGCAGTCAGGGGGCTAGCTCCTACGAGCAGTACTTC
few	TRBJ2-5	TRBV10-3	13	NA	CAIITSRQETQYF	TGTGCCATCATTACTAGCAGACAAGAGACCCAGTACTTC
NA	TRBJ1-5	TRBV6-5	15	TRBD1	CASSPDRVGNQPQHF	TGTGCCAGCAGTCCCGACAGGGTTGGCAATCAGCCCCAGCATTTT
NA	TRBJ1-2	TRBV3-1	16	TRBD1	CASSQLMTGEFWGYTF	TGTGCCAGCAGCCAACTTATGACAGGGGAGTTCTGGGGCTACACCTTC
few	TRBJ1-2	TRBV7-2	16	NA	CASSDRAAETNYGYTF	TGTGCCAGCAGCGATCGGGCGGCAGAAACTAACTATGGCTACACCTTC
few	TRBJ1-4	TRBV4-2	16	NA	CASSQGLPGSNEKLFF	TGTGCCAGCAGCCAAGGTCTGCCAGGTAGTAATGAAAAACTGTTTTTT
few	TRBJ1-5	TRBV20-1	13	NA	CSATRTAAGPQHF	TGCAGTGCTACTAGGACCGCTGCGGGGCCCCAGCATTTT
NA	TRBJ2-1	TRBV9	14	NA	CASSRQEGHNEQFF	TGTGCCAGCAGCAGACAGGAGGGCCACAATGAGCAGTTCTTC
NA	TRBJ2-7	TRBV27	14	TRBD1	CASRPGTVSHEQYF	TGTGCCAGCAGGCCCGGGACAGTTTCCCACGAGCAGTACTTC
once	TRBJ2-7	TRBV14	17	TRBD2	CASSHERRLAGSYEQYF	TGTGCCAGCAGCCATGAGAGGCGACTAGCGGGATCCTACGAGCAGTACTTC
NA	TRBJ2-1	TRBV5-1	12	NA	CASSFGYDEQFF	TGCGCCAGCAGCTTTGGATACGATGAGCAGTTCTTC
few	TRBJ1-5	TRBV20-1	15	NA	CSARGGWGSNQPQHF	TGCAGTGCTAGAGGGGGATGGGGGAGCAATCAGCCCCAGCATTTT
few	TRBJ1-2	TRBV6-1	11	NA	CASSENGGYTF	TGTGCCAGCAGTGAGAATGGGGGCTACACCTTC
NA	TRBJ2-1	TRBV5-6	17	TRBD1	CASSFNPGQGQRNEQFF	TGTGCCAGCAGCTTCAACCCGGGACAGGGTCAGAGGAATGAGCAGTTCTTC
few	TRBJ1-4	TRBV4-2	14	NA	CASSHLATNEKLFF	TGTGCCAGCAGCCATTTAGCAACTAATGAAAAACTGTTTTTT